This entry lists 8 T cell receptor beta chains sequenced from one sample in a study of shared clonotypes between healthy human individuals. Profiling relied on immunoSEQ multiplex PCR, and the TCRdb table lists in-frame clones only, not all of them. Of 600,000 to 750,000 clones detected, about 92% appear once; the ten largest clones hold about 34%. The sample consisted of memory CD8+ T cells from PBMCs. Documented subset: CD45RO+ cells pooled with CCR7-negative TemRA cells. The receptors derive from a man between 18 and 29 years old in good health. Some clones in this sample may be carry-over from other donors' samples.

The CDR3 region is CASSPSSGTESTEKLFF. The CDR3 nucleotides read TGCGCCAGCAGCCCCAGCTCCGGGACAGAATCTACTGAAAAACTGTTTTTT. The chain employs TRBV4-3 and TRBJ1-4; 7 bases agree with TRBD1. This CDR3 is built from 17 residues. Germline trimming cut 4 bases from V and 7 bases from J; bases unmatched to any gene: 15. The germline CDR1 and CDR2 sequences are LGHNA and YSLEER.

The chain is built from TRBV28 and TRBJ2-7; TRBD2 might be the D (6 bases). Trimming took off 5 bases at V and 2 bases at J, with 16 bases between the two ends. The CDR3 consists of 15 residues. Germline values: CDR1 MDHEN, CDR2 SYDVKM. CDR3 amino acids: CASSLGTRFTYEQYF. CDR3 bases: TGTGCCAGCAGTCTTGGGACTCGGTTCACCTACGAGCAGTACTTC.

This clone is a singleton in its sample. This chain links TRBV19 with TRBJ2-1; perhaps TRBD2 as D (6 bases). From germline, CDR1 is LNHDA and CDR2 SQIVND (reference sequence). Trimming shortened V by 7 bases and J by 7 bases, and 14 bases separated the two germline ends. The CDR3 contains 13 residues. The DNA of the CDR3 is TGTGCCAGTAATATGGGGAGGATAAATGAGCAGTTCTTC. It encodes CASNMGRINEQFF.

V gene TRBV28 combines with J gene TRBJ1-1; tentatively, D is TRBD1 (6 bases). The CDR3 is made up of 12 amino acids. Germline CDR1 and CDR2: MDHEN and SYDVKM. V shed 2 bases and J shed 6 bases, with 7 bases lying between them. CDR3 in amino acids: CASSLGGPEAFF. The CDR3, as DNA: TGTGCCAGCAGTTTAGGGGGGCCTGAAGCTTTCTTT.

This clone was seen once. The V gene is TRBV28, the J gene TRBJ1-1; maybe TRBD1 (6 bases). CDR1 is MDHEN and CDR2 is SYDVKM in the germline V gene. Trimming left V 6 bases short and J 2 bases short, with 16 bases between. CDR3 size: 15 residues. The CDR3 region is CASSPRTGFNTEAFF. The DNA for the CDR3 is TGTGCCAGCAGCCCGAGAACAGGGTTCAACACTGAAGCTTTCTTT. Together with reference TRBV28 and TRBJ1-1, the CDR3 gives the full variable domain: DVKVTQSSRYLVKRTGEKVFLECVQDMDHENMFWYRQDPGLGLRLIYFSYDVKMKEKGDIPEGYSVSREKKERFSLILESASTNQTSMYLCASSPRTGFNTEAFFGQGTRLTVV.

The chain couples TRBV11-2 to TRBJ2-1, with 10 bases aligning to TRBD2. CDR1 and CDR2 (germline): SGHAT, FQNNGV. This CDR3 contains 15 residues. V shed 3 bases, J shed 6 bases, and the junction held 5 bases outside the gene matches. The CDR3 protein is CASSLGLAGVNEQFF. CDR3 in DNA: TGTGCCAGCAGCTTGGGCCTAGCGGGAGTCAATGAGCAGTTCTTC.

The CDR3 spells CASSSFGSPGANVLTF. DNA for the CDR3: TGTGCCAGCAGCTCCTTCGGATCGCCTGGGGCCAACGTCCTGACTTTC. This rearrangement joins TRBV7-9 to TRBJ2-6, with D unclear. Trimming shortened V by 4 bases and J by 2 bases, and 12 bases separated the two germline ends. Germline loops: CDR1 SEHNR, CDR2 FQNEAQ (reference sequence). CDR3 length equals 16 residues.

This sequence joins TRBV23-1 and TRBJ2-3; D gene unclear. TRBV23-1 is treated as an ORF (open reading frame) with a function not yet certain. Trimming shortened V by 0 bases and J by 1 base, and 14 bases separated the two germline ends. This CDR3 is built from 17 residues. The chain's CDR3 is CASSQSPDPSGTDTQYF. The CDR3 coding sequence is TGCGCCAGCAGTCAATCCCCCGACCCCTCCGGCACAGATACGCAGTATTTT.